This T cell receptor (beta chain) comes out of a study of T cell responses to AZD1222 COVID-19 vaccine. Sequenced by immunoSEQ multiplex PCR; TCRdb stores in-frame clones only, minus some. The sample comprises roughly 110,000 clones, roughly 90% of which are singletons, and less than 8% rests with the top ten. V was pared by 0 bases and J by 7 bases, with 10 bases between. The CDR3 runs 15 residues. The germline V gene encodes CDR1 ENHRY and CDR2 SYGVKD. Study results and caveats: Among AZD1222 vaccinees, only 5 to 7 were seropositive at baseline.

Concerning this clone: The antigen remains undetermined.

This specimen consisted of peripheral blood, obtained on day 0 of AZD1222 vaccination. This rearrangement joins TRBV10-3 to TRBJ1-6; D is perhaps TRBD1 (6 bases). The TCR originated in an adult in good health. CDR3 amino acids: CAISESGGRNSPLHF. The CDR3, as DNA: TGTGCCATCAGTGAGTCTGGGGGGCGAAATTCACCCCTCCACTTT.